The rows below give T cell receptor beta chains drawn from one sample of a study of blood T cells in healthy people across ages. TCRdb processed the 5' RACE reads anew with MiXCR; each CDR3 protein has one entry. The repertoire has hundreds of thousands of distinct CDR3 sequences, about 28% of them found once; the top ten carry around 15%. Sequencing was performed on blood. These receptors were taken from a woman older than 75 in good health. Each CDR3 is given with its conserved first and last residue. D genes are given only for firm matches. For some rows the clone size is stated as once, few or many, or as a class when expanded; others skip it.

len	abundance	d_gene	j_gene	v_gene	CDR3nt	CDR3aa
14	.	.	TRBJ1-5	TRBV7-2	TGTGCCAGCAGCTTAGAGGCCCTTAATCAGCCCCAGCATTTT	CASSLEALNQPQHF
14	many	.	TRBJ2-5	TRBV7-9	TGTGCCAGCAGCTTACTGGACAGAAGAGAGACCCAGTACTTC	CASSLLDRRETQYF
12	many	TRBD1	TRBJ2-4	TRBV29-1	TGCAGCGTTGAAGACCCAGGGGGTATTCAGTACTTC	CSVEDPGGIQYF
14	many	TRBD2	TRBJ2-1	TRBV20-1	TGCAGTGCTAGAGTTAGCGGGGGGTACAATGAGCAGTTCTTC	CSARVSGGYNEQFF
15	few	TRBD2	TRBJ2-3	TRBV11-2	TGTGCCAGCAGCTCATCCCGGGGGGGCACAGATACGCAGTATTTT	CASSSSRGGTDTQYF
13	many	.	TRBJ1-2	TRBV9	TGTGCCGGCCAGAAACAGGGAGTCGATGGCTACACCTTC	CAGQKQGVDGYTF
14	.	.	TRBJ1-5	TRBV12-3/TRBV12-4	TGTGCCAGCAAGGGAGGGGTTAGCAATCAGCCCCAGCATTTT	CASKGGVSNQPQHF
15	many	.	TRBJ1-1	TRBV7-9	TGTGCCAGCAGCTCCAGCCAAATAATGAACACTGAAGCTTTCTTT	CASSSSQIMNTEAFF
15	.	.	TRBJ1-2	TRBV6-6	TGTGCCAGCAGAGGGGGGACACGATCAAACTATGGCCACACCTTC	CASRGGTRSNYGHTF
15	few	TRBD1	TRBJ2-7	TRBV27	TGTGCCAGCAGTTCCTACGGACAGGGCGGCTACGAGCAGTACTTC	CASSSYGQGGYEQYF
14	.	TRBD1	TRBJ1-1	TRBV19	TGTGCCAGTAGTAACGGACAGGGATACACTGAAGCTTTCTTT	CASSNGQGYTEAFF
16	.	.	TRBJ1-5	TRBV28	TGTGCCAGCAGTCCATTGGGACTGAAGAAGAATCAGCCCCAGCATTTT	CASSPLGLKKNQPQHF
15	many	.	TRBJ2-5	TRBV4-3	TGCGCCAGCAGCCAAGAGGGGCAGGGGGGAGAGACCCAGTACTTC	CASSQEGQGGETQYF
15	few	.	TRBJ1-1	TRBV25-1	TGTGCCAGCAGTGAAGTTTCGGGGTTGGCCACTGAAGCTTTCTTT	CASSEVSGLATEAFF
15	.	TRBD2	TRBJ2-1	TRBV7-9	TGTGCCAGCAGCCCTTGGACTAGCGGTTACAATGAGCAGTTCTTC	CASSPWTSGYNEQFF
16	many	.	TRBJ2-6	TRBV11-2	TGTGCCAGCAGCTTAGGCGTTGGCTCTGGGGCCAACGTCCTGACTTTC	CASSLGVGSGANVLTF
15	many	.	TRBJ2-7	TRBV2	TGTGCCAACTCCTTGAGAGGGGACGGAACCTACGAGCAGTACTTC	CANSLRGDGTYEQYF
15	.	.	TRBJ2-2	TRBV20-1	TGCAGTGTCCGAGTAGACACCCGCAACACCGGGGAGCTGTTTTTT	CSVRVDTRNTGELFF
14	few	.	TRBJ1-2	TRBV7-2	TGTGCCAGCAGCCCCCGGGGCCGGGGGTATGGCTACACCTTC	CASSPRGRGYGYTF
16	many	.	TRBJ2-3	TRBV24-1	TGTGCCACCAGTGACCCGACCCGGCGGGGCACAGATACGCAGTATTTT	CATSDPTRRGTDTQYF
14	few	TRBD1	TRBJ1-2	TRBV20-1	TGCAGTGCGGCCGGGACAGGGGATCGAGGCGGCTACACCTTC	CSAAGTGDRGGYTF
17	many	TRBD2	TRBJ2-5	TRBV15	TGTGCCACCAGCAGAGATTTTGGGGGACTAGCGGAAGAGACCCAGTACTTC	CATSRDFGGLAEETQYF
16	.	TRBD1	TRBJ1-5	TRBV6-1	TGTGCCAGCAGTGAAGCGGGGACAGGGGGTGGTCAGCCCCAGCATTTT	CASSEAGTGGGQPQHF
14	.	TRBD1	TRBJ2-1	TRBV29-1	TGCAGCGTTGAAGCCGTGGACAGGTCCAATGAGCAGTTCTTC	CSVEAVDRSNEQFF
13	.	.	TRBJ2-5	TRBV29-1	TGCAGCGTTGGAGGGATAGCCCAAGAGACCCAGTACTTC	CSVGGIAQETQYF
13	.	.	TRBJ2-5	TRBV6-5	TGTGCCAGCAGTGAAATAGTCGGAGAGACCCAGTACTTC	CASSEIVGETQYF
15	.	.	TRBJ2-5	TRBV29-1	TGCAGCGTTGAAGACCGAGGGGCAGTTCAAGAGACCCAGTACTTC	CSVEDRGAVQETQYF
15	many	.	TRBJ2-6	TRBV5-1	TGCGCCAGCAGCTCCGGGGACTCTGGGGCCAACGTCCTGACTTTC	CASSSGDSGANVLTF
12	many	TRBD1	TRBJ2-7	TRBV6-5	TGTGCCAGCAGAAACAGTCGGGACAGAGCGTACTTC	CASRNSRDRAYF
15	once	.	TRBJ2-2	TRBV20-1	TGCAGTGCTAGAGTATTCGGGGAGGAGGCCGGGGAGCTGTTTTTT	CSARVFGEEAGELFF
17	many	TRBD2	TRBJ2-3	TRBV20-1	TGCAGTGCTAGCCCTCTGTGGAGCGGGGCTAACACAGATACGCAGTATTTT	CSASPLWSGANTDTQYF
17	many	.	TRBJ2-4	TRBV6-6	TGTGCCACCCTAAAAGAACCGACCTCCATAGCCAAAAACATTCAGTACTTC	CATLKEPTSIAKNIQYF
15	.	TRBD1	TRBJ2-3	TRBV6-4	TGTGCCAGCAGTGACGGACAGGGCGGTGCAGATACGCAGTATTTT	CASSDGQGGADTQYF
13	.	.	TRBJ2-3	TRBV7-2	TGTGCCAGCAGCATGATGACCACAGATACGCAGTATTTT	CASSMMTTDTQYF
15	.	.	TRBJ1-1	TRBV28	TGTGCCATCATTTCCGGGGGGCTCGGGAACACTGAAGCTTTCTTT	CAIISGGLGNTEAFF
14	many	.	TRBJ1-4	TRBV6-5	TGTGCCAGCAGCCTACAGGTTTCAAATGAAAAACTGTTTTTT	CASSLQVSNEKLFF
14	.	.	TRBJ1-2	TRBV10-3	TGTGCCATCACTGCGACAGGCCTAAGAGATGGCTACACCTTC	CAITATGLRDGYTF
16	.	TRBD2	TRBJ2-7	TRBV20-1	TGCAGTGCTAGAGATTCAAAGACTAGCGGGGGCTGCGAGCAGTACTTC	CSARDSKTSGGCEQYF
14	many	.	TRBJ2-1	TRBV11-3	TGTGCCAGCAGCTTAGGGGGTTCGATCGATGAGCAGTTCTTC	CASSLGGSIDEQFF
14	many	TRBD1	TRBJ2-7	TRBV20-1	TGCAGTGCTAGTCCGGGACAGGGGGGAAACGAGCAGTACTTC	CSASPGQGGNEQYF
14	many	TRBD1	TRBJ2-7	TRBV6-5	TGTGCCAGCAGAAGGACAGGGCCCATCTACGAGCAGTACTTC	CASRRTGPIYEQYF
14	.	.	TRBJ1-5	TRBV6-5	TGTGCCAGCAGTCCCCTCGGGTCTCATCAGCCCCAGCATTTT	CASSPLGSHQPQHF
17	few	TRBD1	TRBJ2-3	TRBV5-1	TGCGCCAGCAGCTTGGATGGACAGGGGGCGCGAACAGATACGCAGTATTTT	CASSLDGQGARTDTQYF
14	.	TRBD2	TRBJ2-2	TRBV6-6	TGTGCCAGCAGCGGGGGGGCCCGAACCGGGGAGCTGTTTTTT	CASSGGARTGELFF
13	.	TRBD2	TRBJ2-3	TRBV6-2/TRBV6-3	TGTGCCAGCAGTTACTGGAGCGGGAGGGCACCGTATTTT	CASSYWSGRAPYF
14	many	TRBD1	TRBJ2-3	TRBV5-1	TGCGCCAGCAGGAAACAGGGGGCGCAAGATACGCAGTATTTT	CASRKQGAQDTQYF
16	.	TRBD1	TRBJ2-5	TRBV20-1	TGCAGTGCTAGAGATCGATGGGACAGGGGGGGGATTGCGCAGTACTTC	CSARDRWDRGGIAQYF
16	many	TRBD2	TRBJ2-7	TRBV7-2	TGTGCCAGCAGCTTAAAAGCGGGGGCCGTCTCCTACGAGCAGTACTTC	CASSLKAGAVSYEQYF
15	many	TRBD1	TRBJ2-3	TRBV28	TGTGCCAGCAGTCCCCACCCGGACAGGGGAAATACGCAGTATTTT	CASSPHPDRGNTQYF
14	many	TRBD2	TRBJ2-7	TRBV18	TGTGCCAGCTCTGCCTCGGCGGGGGCCTACGAGCAGTACTTC	CASSASAGAYEQYF
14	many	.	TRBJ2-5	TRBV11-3	TGTGCCAGCAGCTTAGGTTGGGGGCAAGAGACCCAGTACTTC	CASSLGWGQETQYF
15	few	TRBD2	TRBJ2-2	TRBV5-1	TGCGCCAGCAGCTTGGCTAGCGGGGCTTTCGGGGAGCTGTTTTTT	CASSLASGAFGELFF
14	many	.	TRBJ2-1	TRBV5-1	TGCGCCAGCAGCTTGATGTCGGGAACCGATGAGCAGTTCTTC	CASSLMSGTDEQFF
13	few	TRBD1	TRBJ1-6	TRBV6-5	TGTGCCAGCATGGGGACAGGGTACTCACCCCTCCACTTT	CASMGTGYSPLHF
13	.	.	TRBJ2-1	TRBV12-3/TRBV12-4	TGTGCCAGCAGCCCGAGACTCAACGATGAGCAGTTCTTC	CASSPRLNDEQFF
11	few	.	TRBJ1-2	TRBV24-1	TGTGCCACCAGTGGCATCTATGGCTACACCTTC	CATSGIYGYTF
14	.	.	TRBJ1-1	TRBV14	TGTGCCAGCAGCCTTCCTCCAATGAACACTGAAGCTTTCTTT	CASSLPPMNTEAFF
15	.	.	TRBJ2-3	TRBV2	TGTGCCAGCAGTGGACAGGGGACTAGAGGGGATACGCAGTATTTT	CASSGQGTRGDTQYF
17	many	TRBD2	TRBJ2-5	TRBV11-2	TGTGCCAGCAGCCGATACATACTAGCGGGGGCTCAAGAGACCCAGTACTTC	CASSRYILAGAQETQYF
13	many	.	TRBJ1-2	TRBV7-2	TGTGCCAGCAGCACAGTGAGGGGGGGCGGCTACACCTTC	CASSTVRGGGYTF